These 21 T cell receptor beta chains share one sample of origin, sequenced in a study of blood T cell repertoires in COVID-19. This table comes from immunoSEQ multiplex PCR, and its TCRdb copy is limited to in-frame clones, with some not included. The sample includes roughly 170,000 clones, around 74% of them seen just once. Sequenced sample: peripheral blood. The receptors come from a woman aged 60 to 75 with COVID-19, enrolled during active disease.

This clone has a handful of counts. V usage is TRBV28 and J usage is TRBJ2-3; 11 positions agree with TRBD2. The trim removed 5 bases at V and 5 bases at J, leaving 12 bases unmatched. Germline V gene lookup returns CDR1 MDHEN and CDR2 SYDVKM. The CDR3 is 17 amino acids. For the CDR3, the DNA is TGTGCCAGCAGTCCCCCGAGGGTAGCGGGAGGGGAAGATACGCAGTATTTT. Translation gives CASSPPRVAGGEDTQYF.

The chain links TRBV4-3 to TRBJ1-5; D unclear. Germline-derived CDR1 and CDR2 are LGHNA and YSLEER. Trimming stripped 4 bases from V and 4 bases from J, with 11 bases between. The CDR3 spans 14 residues. CDR3 DNA: TGCGCCAGCAGCCCGTCCTTACAGAATCAGCCCCAGCATTTT. This codes for CASSPSLQNQPQHF.

The gene calls are TRBV6-2 or TRBV6-3 and TRBJ1-4; maybe TRBD1 (6 bases). Trimming cost V 0 bases and J 7 bases, with 9 bases left between them. CDR1 and CDR2 (germline): MNHEY, SVGEGT. This CDR3 contains 14 residues. CDR3 sequence reads: CASSYSGTLEKLFF. The CDR3 DNA is TGTGCCAGCAGTTACTCTGGGACACTTGAAAAACTGTTTTTT.

The J gene is TRBJ2-7, the V gene TRBV27, with unresolved D. CDR1 and CDR2 from the germline V gene are MNHEY and SMNVEV (reference sequence). Trimming shortened V by 2 bases and J by 0 bases, and 8 bases separated the two germline ends. The CDR3 is 14 residues long. CDR3 protein: CASSLGRYSYEQYF. The DNA of the CDR3 is TGTGCCAGCAGTTTAGGTCGGTACTCCTACGAGCAGTACTTC.

This clone was counted once. The chain is built from TRBV5-1 and TRBJ2-7, with 13 bases fitting TRBD2. The CDR3 has 17 residues. The germline V gene has CDR1 SGHRS and CDR2 YFSETQ. J was trimmed by 3 bases and V by 2 bases; bases with no gene match: 8. The CDR3 spells CASSFGARTSGSYEQYF. CDR3 DNA sequence: TGCGCCAGCAGCTTCGGGGCGAGGACTAGCGGGAGCTACGAGCAGTACTTC.

The V call is TRBV6-1, the J call TRBJ1-1; D ambiguous. Germline V gives CDR1 MNHNS, CDR2 SASEGT. Trimming left V 1 base short and J 3 bases short, with 12 bases between. The CDR3 loop spans 15 amino acids. CDR3 amino acids: CASSEVRVKDTEAFF. The CDR3 nucleotides read TGTGCCAGCAGTGAAGTGAGGGTAAAGGACACTGAAGCTTTCTTT.

The sample holds a few counts of this clone. This chain uses TRBV3-1 (or the pseudogene TRBV3-2) with TRBJ1-2; tentatively, D is TRBD1 (6 bases). Trimming stripped 2 bases from V and 5 bases from J, with 15 bases between. The CDR3 extends over 15 amino acids. Germline CDR1 and CDR2: LGHDT and YNNKEL (reference sequence). The CDR3 DNA sequence: TGTGCCAGCAGCCAATTCCAGGGGCAAGGGTATGGCTACACCTTC. The encoded protein is CASSQFQGQGYGYTF.

This clone was observed a handful of times. The J gene is TRBJ2-1, the V gene TRBV29-1, with 9 bases that match TRBD1. Per germline, CDR1 SQVTM and CDR2 ANQGSEA. The CDR3 runs 14 residues. V was clipped by 6 bases and J by 7 bases; unmatched bases: 10. The CDR3 coding sequence is TGCAGCGTAGAACAGGGGGCGCGGTCGAATGAGCAGTTCTTC. Residues: CSVEQGARSNEQFF.

The V gene is TRBV27, the J gene TRBJ1-1, with 7 bases identical to TRBD1. The germline V gene encodes CDR1 MNHEY and CDR2 SMNVEV (reference sequence). Trimming took 0 bases from V and 0 from J; bases not matched to a gene: 13. The CDR3 has 19 amino acids. CDR3 DNA: TGTGCCAGCAGTTTATCGCAGACCGGGACAGCCCTCATGAACACTGAAGCTTTCTTT. Translated, it gives CASSLSQTGTALMNTEAFF.

This clone was detected once. The chain employs TRBV7-3 and TRBJ1-1; D is undetermined. The V gene lost 6 bases and the J gene lost 3 bases, with 11 bases spanning the gap. CDR1 is SGHTA and CDR2 is FQGTGA in the germline V gene. CDR3 size: 13 residues. In DNA, the CDR3 is TGTGCCAGCAGTAACGGACTTGACACTGAAGCTTTCTTT. Amino acids: CASSNGLDTEAFF.

The chain recombines TRBV25-1 with TRBJ1-1, with 7 nucleotides matching TRBD1. V lost 5 bases and J lost 3; bases outside the gene matches: 9. Germline CDR1 reads MGHDK; CDR2 reads SYGVNS. The length of the CDR3 is 15 residues. This chain's CDR3 is CASSTHRGVDTEAFF. CDR3 nucleotide sequence: TGTGCCAGCAGTACCCACAGGGGCGTGGACACTGAAGCTTTCTTT.

The sample holds a few counts of this clone. The V call is TRBV29-1, the J call TRBJ2-1; D call uncertain. CDR1 and CDR2 from the germline V gene are SQVTM and ANQGSEA. The V end lost 8 bases, the J end lost 6 bases, and 20 bases lay between the germline ends. The CDR3 contains 14 residues. In DNA form, the CDR3 reads TGCAGCACACATTCATCAGGCTACTTCAATGAGCAGTTCTTC. This encodes CSTHSSGYFNEQFF.

This rearrangement joins TRBV15 to TRBJ1-5; TRBD1 might be the D (6 bases). V was trimmed by 0 bases and J by 6 bases, leaving 12 bases between them. Germline loops: CDR1 LNHNV, CDR2 YYDKDF (reference sequence). This CDR3 is built from 15 residues. The CDR3 protein is CATSREGQLGQPQHF. CDR3 in DNA: TGTGCCACCAGCAGAGAAGGACAGCTTGGTCAGCCCCAGCATTTT.

The chain carries TRBV25-1 and TRBJ2-3; TRBD1 matches at 9 bases. Germline assignment: CDR1 MGHDK and CDR2 SYGVNS. The J segment lost 9 bases and the V segment lost 6 bases, leaving 13 bases of the junction unmatched. The CDR3 is made up of 15 amino acids. CDR3 amino acids: CASRRTGEGDLTQYF. The DNA of the CDR3 is TGTGCCAGCAGGAGGACAGGGGAGGGGGATTTGACGCAGTATTTT.

The chain uses TRBV10-3 and TRBJ2-1, with a weak D call TRBD1 (6 bases). Between the trimmed V and J ends, which lost 6 bases and 2 bases, there was a span of 8 bases. CDR3 size: 13 residues. Per germline, CDR1 ENHRY and CDR2 SYGVKD. The chain's CDR3 is CAISRDTYNEQFF. CDR3 in DNA: TGTGCCATCAGCAGGGACACCTACAATGAGCAGTTCTTC.

This chain uses TRBV25-1 with TRBJ2-1; 7 nucleotides agree with TRBD2. The CDR3 length is 17 residues. CDR1 and CDR2 (germline): MGHDK, SYGVNS. Unmatched junction bases numbered 19, after V lost 7 bases and J lost 7 bases. In nucleotides, the CDR3 is TGTGCCAGCATTCCTCCCTTTCGGGCGGGAGAACAGAATGAGCAGTTCTTC. Translation: CASIPPFRAGEQNEQFF.

This clone was detected once. This sequence joins TRBV19 and TRBJ1-1; D gene unclear. Trimming shortened V by 0 bases and J by 0 bases, and 17 bases separated the two germline ends. The CDR3 is made up of 18 amino acids. In germline, CDR1 is LNHDA, CDR2 SQIVND (reference sequence). CDR3 sequence reads: CASSIDLLNLELNTEAFF. CDR3 sequence (DNA): TGTGCCAGTAGTATAGATCTGCTTAACCTGGAGCTGAACACTGAAGCTTTCTTT.

The chain combines TRBV7-9 with TRBJ2-3; 7 positions agree with TRBD2. Germline V lookup: CDR1 SEHNR, CDR2 FQNEAQ (reference sequence). This CDR3 comprises 13 residues. The ends lost 4 bases at V and 10 bases at J; junction bases unmatched: 8. CDR3: CASSSRWGGSQYF. The CDR3 DNA reads TGTGCCAGCAGCTCACGGTGGGGGGGGTCGCAGTATTTT.

This clone was seen just once. The V gene is TRBV11-2, the J gene TRBJ2-1, with 9 positions matching TRBD2. Trimming took 1 base from V and 7 from J; bases not matched to a gene: 5. CDR3 length: 15 amino acids. Germline V CDR1 and CDR2: SGHAT, FQNNGV. CDR3 sequence reads: CASSLGAGGPNEQFF. CDR3 sequence (DNA): TGTGCCAGCAGCTTAGGGGCGGGAGGGCCGAATGAGCAGTTCTTC.

The chain joins TRBV11-3 to TRBJ2-7, with D possibly TRBD2 on 6 matching bases. CDR1 is SGHNT, CDR2 YENEEA, per germline. The CDR3 is 13 amino acids. V was clipped by 5 bases and J by 4 bases, with 12 bases between them. CDR3 nucleotide sequence: TGTGCCAGCAGCCCCTCGGGGGTTTACGAGCAGTACGTC. Translated: CASSPSGVYEQYV.

J is TRBJ2-7 and V is TRBV6-4; a weak D match, TRBD2 (6 bases). Deletions cut 7 bases from V and 0 bases from J, with 28 bases between. Germline V gene lookup returns CDR1 MRHNA and CDR2 SNTAGT. The CDR3 has 19 amino acids. CDR3 bases: TGTGCCAGCATCGACCTCCGGTCACTAGCCCCCCTTAGCTCCTACGAGCAGTACGTC. Encoded protein: CASIDLRSLAPLSSYEQYV.